One sample yielded the 11 T cell receptor beta chains listed below, sequenced in a study of T cells in Graves' hyperthyroidism and ophthalmopathy. There were TCR beta CDR3 regions amplified from RNA transcripts. HTBI primers were used for first-round RT-PCR of the TCR CDR3. Each CDR3 protein gets one entry after TCRdb re-called the multiplex PCR reads with MiXCR. The repertoire holds approximately 410,000 distinct CDR3 sequences, with 12% to 15% as singletons. The sequencing sample was made of blood. Receptor source: a woman younger than 30 with Graves' hyperthyroidism.

In this sample, this clonotype turned up a few times. The chain uses TRBV19 and TRBJ2-7, with 7 positions matching TRBD1. Germline CDR1 is LNHDA and CDR2 is SQIVND (reference sequence). J was trimmed by 3 bases and V by 5 bases; bases with no gene match: 10. The CDR3 loop spans 15 amino acids. The CDR3 bases are TGTGCCAGTAGTCTCGGTCAGGGGGTCCTCTACGAGCAGTACTTC. Encoded protein: CASSLGQGVLYEQYF.

Comments on this clonotype: A much bigger clone sits one base away, suggesting this may be a read error. The chain couples TRBV6-2 or TRBV6-3 to TRBJ2-7, with TRBD2 matching 7 bases. Germline V gives CDR1 MNHEY, CDR2 SVGEGT. The CDR3 length is 14 residues. V shed 8 bases and J 3 bases; nucleotides not matched to a gene: 10. CDR3 loop: CASGPRLAFYEQYF. The CDR3 DNA reads as TGTGCCAGCGGTCCGAGACTAGCCTTCTACGAGCAGTACTTC.

Only a few counts were recorded for this clonotype. This chain connects TRBV7-6 to TRBJ2-5; TRBD1 matches 7 bases. This CDR3 region has 13 residues. Trimming took 11 bases from V and 3 from J; bases not matched to a gene: 9. CDR1 and CDR2 from the germline V gene are SGHVS and FNYEAQ. This chain's CDR3 is CAAAQGIEETQYF. The CDR3 DNA reads TGTGCCGCCGCACAGGGGATCGAAGAGACCCAGTACTTC.

The gene calls are TRBV10-3 and TRBJ2-5; possibly TRBD2 for D (6 bases). This CDR3 contains 13 residues. The germline gives CDR1 ENHRY, CDR2 SYGVKD. Between the trimmed V and J ends, which lost 6 bases and 5 bases, there was a span of 13 bases. Here the CDR3 reads CAISQTSLETQYF. CDR3 DNA: TGTGCCATCAGCCAAACTAGCCTTGAGACCCAGTACTTC.

This clonotype was seen at least ten times. The CDR3 protein is CSVTGPSSSYNEQFF. CDR3 in DNA: TGCAGCGTTACAGGGCCCTCCAGCTCCTACAATGAGCAGTTCTTC. J is TRBJ2-1 and V is TRBV29-1; maybe TRBD1 (6 bases). In germline, CDR1 is SQVTM, CDR2 ANQGSEA. The V gene lost 5 bases and the J gene lost 0 bases, with 14 bases spanning the gap. This CDR3 has 15 amino acids.

There are many counts of this clonotype. The chain links TRBV20-1 to TRBJ2-3; D possibly matches TRBD1 or TRBD2 (5 bases each). The germline V gene encodes CDR1 DFQATT and CDR2 SNEGSKA (reference sequence). This CDR3 region has 15 residues. Trimming shortened V by 0 bases and J by 4 bases, and 14 bases separated the two germline ends. The CDR3 sequence is CSARESGTGPDTQYF. The DNA for the CDR3 is TGCAGTGCTAGAGAGTCCGGGACCGGTCCAGATACGCAGTATTTT.

This clonotype was detected many times. Written as DNA, the CDR3 is TGTGCCAGCAACGCCTCTCCCCCCGGGTCTTGCGGTAGCTCCTACAATGAGCAGTTCTTC. It specifies CASNASPPGSCGSSYNEQFF. J is TRBJ2-1 and V is TRBV6-8; D gene unclear. This CDR3 spans 20 amino acids. Trimming shortened V by 7 bases and J by 0 bases, and 28 bases separated the two germline ends. Germline assignment: CDR1 MNHGY and CDR2 SAAAGT.

This clonotype has a count of ten or more. The rearrangement joins TRBV10-3 to TRBJ1-1, with a possible D match to TRBD1 (5 bases). The CDR3 spans 15 residues. Germline V gene sequence: CDR1 ENHRY, CDR2 SYGVKD. The germline V and J ends were trimmed by 0 bases and 3 bases, with 11 bases remaining between them. CDR3 protein: CAISESGWGYTEAFF. CDR3 sequence (DNA): TGTGCCATCAGTGAGTCGGGATGGGGCTACACTGAAGCTTTCTTT.

In this sample, this clonotype turned up a few times. The chain employs TRBV19 and TRBJ2-1, with unresolved D. This CDR3 comprises 16 residues. Trimming stripped 4 bases from V and 0 bases from J, with 13 bases between. The germline V gene has CDR1 LNHDA and CDR2 SQIVND (reference sequence). CDR3 loop: CASSTKTQSSYNEQFF. The DNA of the CDR3 is TGTGCCAGTAGTACCAAAACACAGAGCTCCTACAATGAGCAGTTCTTC.

There are a few counts of this clonotype. V and J are TRBV6-1 and TRBJ1-5; 7 bases are a match to TRBD1. V shed 10 bases and J 5 bases; nucleotides not matched to a gene: 23. This CDR3 spans 18 amino acids. Germline V lookup: CDR1 MNHNS, CDR2 SASEGT. DNA of the CDR3: TGTGCCACCCTAAAGGGCTTTCCGGGACAGATTATCTATCAGCCCCAGCATTTT. Protein product: CATLKGFPGQIIYQPQHF.

This clonotype was picked up a small number of times. The chain uses TRBV19 and TRBJ2-7, with D possibly TRBD1 on 5 matching bases. CDR1 LNHDA and CDR2 SQIVND come from the germline V gene (reference sequence). The CDR3 sequence is 12 residues long. The V end lost 9 bases, the J end lost 6 bases, and 15 bases lay between the germline ends. This CDR3 reads CASGQGFGEQYF. For the CDR3, the DNA is TGTGCCAGCGGCCAGGGCTTTGGCGAGCAGTACTTC.